These 6 T cell receptor beta chains came from one sample sequenced in a study of T cell repertoires in cytomegalovirus infection. One entry per CDR3 protein results from TCRdb running MiXCR on the reads. The table has roughly 110,000 distinct CDR3 sequences, over 9.5% seen once. The antigens of these receptors remain unknown. Sequencing used PBMCs, sequenced either directly or after in vitro stimulation (not recorded which). These receptors were collected from a human donor in good health (CMV status not recorded). Some clones in this sample may be carry-over from other donors' samples.

There are many counts of this clonotype. The chain employs TRBV19 and TRBJ2-7; 7 nucleotides match TRBD2. J lost 0 bases, V lost 3 bases, and 5 bases had no gene match. The CDR3 has 15 amino acids. Germline V lookup: CDR1 LNHDA, CDR2 SQIVND (reference sequence). The CDR3 protein is CASSIGGGSSYEQYF. CDR3 DNA sequence: TGTGCCAGTAGTATCGGTGGCGGGAGCTCCTACGAGCAGTACTTC.

This clonotype was counted at least ten times. The rearrangement links TRBV24-1 to TRBJ2-5; D unclear. Germline assignment: CDR1 KGHDR and CDR2 SFDVKD. CDR3 length: 13 residues. V was clipped by 1 base and J by 5 bases, with 7 bases between them. This CDR3 reads CATSDFYAETQYF. In nucleotides, the CDR3 is TGTGCCACCAGTGATTTCTACGCGGAGACCCAGTACTTC.

The rearrangement links TRBV4-2 to TRBJ2-1, with 11 bases that match TRBD2. J lost 10 bases, V lost 3 bases, and 5 bases had no gene match. This CDR3 comprises 14 residues. Germline CDR1 reads LGHNA; CDR2 reads YNFKEQ. This CDR3 is CASSQPGLADEQFF. Written as DNA, the CDR3 is TGTGCCAGCAGCCAGCCGGGACTAGCGGACGAGCAGTTCTTC.

In this sample, this clonotype turned up many times. The CDR3 DNA follows: TGCGCCAGCAGCCAAAAGGTTCTAGCGGGAAATACCTACGAGCAGTACTTC. It codes for CASSQKVLAGNTYEQYF. The chain couples TRBV4-1 to TRBJ2-7; TRBD2 matches 9 bases. CDR3 length: 17 amino acids. Germline V gives CDR1 MGHRA, CDR2 YSYEKL. J lost 2 bases, V lost 2 bases, and 10 bases had no gene match.

CDR3 amino acids: CAWSGGTGRQNQPQHF. In DNA form, the CDR3 reads TGTGCCTGGAGCGGTGGGACAGGGCGGCAGAATCAGCCCCAGCATTTT. The chain carries TRBV30 and TRBJ1-5, with 9 nucleotides matching TRBD1. The CDR3 runs 16 residues. The V gene end was trimmed by 3 bases and the J gene end by 4 bases; junction bases not matched to a gene: 10. In germline, CDR1 is GTSNPN, CDR2 SVGIG (reference sequence).

This clonotype has at least ten counts. The V call is TRBV4-3, the J call TRBJ2-3; 9 bases are shared with TRBD1. Trimming cost V 4 bases and J 1 base; bases outside gene matches: 6. This CDR3 has 16 amino acids. Germline CDR1 is LGHNA and CDR2 is YSLEER. The CDR3 reads CASSPSTGGGTDTQYF. CDR3 DNA: TGCGCCAGCAGCCCTTCGACAGGGGGAGGCACAGATACGCAGTATTTT.